A selection of T cell receptor beta chains follows, all from one sample in a study of blood T cells in healthy people across ages. Each CDR3 protein gets one entry after TCRdb re-called the 5' RACE reads with MiXCR. The table shows over 1,500,000 distinct CDR3 sequences, with about 39% occurring only once. Sequenced material: blood. These receptors were obtained from a human donor in good health. CDR3s include the opening cysteine and the closing phenylalanine or tryptophan. Each record gives: J gene, D gene, clone size, V gene, CDR3 protein, CDR3 DNA. The D gene is left open where the match is weak. Expanded clones get a size class; other rows say once, few or many, or leave the size out.

>TRBJ1-2|TRBD1|NA|TRBV6-1
CAGLTGVVGYGYTF
TGTGCCGGTCTGACAGGGGTGGTCGGCTATGGCTACACCTTC
>TRBJ1-1|NA|NA|TRBV7-8
CASSWVENTEAFF
TGTGCCAGCAGCTGGGTCGAGAACACTGAAGCTTTCTTT
>TRBJ2-7|NA|few|TRBV7-2
CASSLEDLFAYEQYF
TGTGCCAGCAGCTTAGAGGACCTTTTTGCCTACGAGCAGTACTTC
>TRBJ2-3|TRBD2|few|TRBV12-3/TRBV12-4
CASSLILAGDTQYF
TGTGCCAGCAGTTTAATACTAGCGGGCGATACGCAGTATTTT
>TRBJ2-7|NA|few|TRBV20-1
CSARERTNYEQYF
TGCAGTGCTAGAGAGCGGACCAATTACGAGCAGTACTTC
>TRBJ2-7|NA|few|TRBV28
CASRPPGVLSSYEQYF
TGTGCCAGCAGACCCCCTGGGGTCCTTAGCTCCTACGAGCAGTACTTC
>TRBJ2-3|NA|NA|TRBV4-3
CASSQDLENTQYF
TGCGCCAGCAGCCAAGATCTCGAGAATACGCAGTATTTT
>TRBJ1-1|NA|few|TRBV3-1
CASSQDPGLWAFF
TGTGCCAGCAGCCAAGACCCAGGGTTGTGGGCTTTCTTT
>TRBJ1-4|NA|NA|TRBV7-8
CASSLDGGDKLFF
TGTGCCAGCAGCTTAGACGGAGGTGACAAACTGTTTTTT
>TRBJ2-2|NA|NA|TRBV7-2
CASSREVGELFF
TGTGCCAGCAGCCGTGAGGTCGGGGAGCTGTTTTTT
>TRBJ1-2|NA|few|TRBV15
CATRFGTYGYTF
TGTGCCACCAGGTTTGGAACCTATGGCTACACCTTC
>TRBJ1-4|NA|NA|TRBV6-5
CASSYLLGPHTINEKLFF
TGTGCCAGCAGTTACCTGCTAGGTCCCCATACTATTAATGAAAAACTGTTTTTT
>TRBJ2-1|NA|NA|TRBV4-2
CASSPIASYNEQVF
TGTGCCAGCAGTCCTATTGCGTCCTACAATGAGCAGGTCTTC
>TRBJ2-7|TRBD2|NA|TRBV5-1
CASSWYPGGYEQYF
TGCGCCAGCAGCTGGTACCCGGGGGGCTACGAGCAGTACTTC